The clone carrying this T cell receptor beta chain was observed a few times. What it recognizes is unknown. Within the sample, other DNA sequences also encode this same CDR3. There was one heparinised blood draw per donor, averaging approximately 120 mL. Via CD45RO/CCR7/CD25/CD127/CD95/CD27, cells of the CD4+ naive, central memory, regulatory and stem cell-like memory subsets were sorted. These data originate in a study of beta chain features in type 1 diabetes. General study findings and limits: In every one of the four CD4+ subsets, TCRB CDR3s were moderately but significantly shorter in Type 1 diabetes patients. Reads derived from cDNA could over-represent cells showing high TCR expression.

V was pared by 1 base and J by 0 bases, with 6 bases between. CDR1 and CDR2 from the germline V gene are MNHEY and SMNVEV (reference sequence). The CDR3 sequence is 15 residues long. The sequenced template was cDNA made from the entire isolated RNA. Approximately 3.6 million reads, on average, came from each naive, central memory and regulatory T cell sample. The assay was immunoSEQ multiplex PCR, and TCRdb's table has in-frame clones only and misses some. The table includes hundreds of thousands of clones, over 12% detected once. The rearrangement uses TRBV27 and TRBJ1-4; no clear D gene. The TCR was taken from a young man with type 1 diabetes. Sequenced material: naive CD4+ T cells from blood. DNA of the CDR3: TGTGCCAGCAGTTTATGGGGAACAACTAATGAAAAACTGTTTTTT. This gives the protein CASSLWGTTNEKLFF. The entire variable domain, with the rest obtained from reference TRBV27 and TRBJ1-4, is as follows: EAQVTQNPRYLITVTGKKLTVTCSQNMNHEYMSWYRQDPGLGLRQIYYSMNVEVTDKGDVPEGYKVSRKEKRNFPLILESPSPNQTSLYFCASSLWGTTNEKLFFGSGTQLSVL.